Below are 5 T cell receptor beta chains sequenced from a single sample in a study of T cells in women clearing cervical HPV infection. The assay was immunoSEQ multiplex PCR, and TCRdb's table has in-frame clones only and misses some. The listing contains approximately 34,000 clones. The sample taken for sequencing was blood buffy coat. All receptors derive from a woman between 18 and 75 years old with a cervical HPV16 infection that either progressed to CIN3+ or cleared (not recorded which).

The part of the CDR3 DNA that was read is TGTGCCAGCAAGGGCGGGAGAGGTAAAGAGACC. Residues: CASKGGRGKET. The complete CDR3 sequence is CASKGGRGKETQYF. The genes are TRBV2 and TRBJ2-5; 7 nucleotides align to TRBD2. The read ends 3 residues early relative to the CDR3; the germline J gene fills the gap. This CDR3 has 14 residues. Trimming at V came to 7 bases and at J to 3 bases, leaving 8 bases not matched to a gene. Germline V gene sequence: CDR1 SNHLY, CDR2 FYNNEI.

CDR3 region: CASSAAVGREGTQYF. Incomplete CDR3 DNA: TGCGCCAGCAGCGCCGCGGTCGGCAGGGAGGGTACG. The chain links TRBV5-1 to TRBJ2-3; 7 nucleotides match TRBD2. The read terminates 3 residues before the CDR3 end, so the remaining end is supplied by the germline J gene. With 4 bases clipped from V and 8 bases from J, the junction kept 13 bases outside the gene matches. The germline CDR1 and CDR2 sequences are SGHRS and YFSETQ. The CDR3 has 15 amino acids.

Of note for this clone: Read sequence stops 3 residues before the CDR3 end, and the germline J gene provides the missing end. V gene TRBV20-1 combines with J gene TRBJ2-7; 7 bases line up with TRBD1. The J segment lost 5 bases and the V segment lost 5 bases, leaving 12 bases of the junction unmatched. Germline V CDR1 and CDR2: DFQATT, SNEGSKA (reference sequence). This CDR3 region has 14 residues. The CDR3 bases that were read are TGCAGTGCTTTAAACGACAGGGTTCAAGACGAG. Protein: CSALNDRVQDE. The full CDR3 protein reads CSALNDRVQDEQYF.

A remark on this clone: The read gets to within 3 residues of the CDR3 end, and the germline J gene fills in the rest. V gene TRBV30 combines with J gene TRBJ2-5; 10 positions match TRBD1. V dropped 4 bases and J dropped 1; count of bases not matched to a gene: 6. This CDR3 has 15 residues. Germline loops: CDR1 GTSNPN, CDR2 SVGIG (reference sequence). Partial CDR3 DNA: TGTGCCTGGAACTCGGGACAGGGGTTCCAAGAGACC. Amino acids: CAWNSGQGFQET. From start to end, the CDR3 is CAWNSGQGFQETQYF.

Concerning this clone: Sequencing ends 3 residues short of the CDR3 end; the germline J gene provides the rest. The chain is built from TRBV19 and TRBJ1-1, with D perhaps matching TRBD1 (6 bases). Germline V gene data show CDR1 as LNHDA and CDR2 as SQIVND (reference sequence). The CDR3 covers 14 residues. The V gene lost 6 bases and the J gene lost 3 bases, with 14 bases spanning the gap. The CDR3 spells CASRVTGLDTEAFF. The covered CDR3 bases are TGTGCCAGTAGGGTCACAGGGCTTGACACTGAA.